This is a list of T cell receptor beta chains from one sample in a study of identical twins. TCRdb reprocessed the 5' RACE reads with MiXCR, giving one entry per CDR3 protein. This table has under 300,000 distinct CDR3 sequences, around 15% appearing once. Sequenced material: memory (CD45RO+) T cells sorted from blood. All receptors derive from a woman in her late teens or twenties in good health. The CDR3 runs from the conserved cysteine through the conserved F or W. The order of the fields is D gene, clone size, V gene, J gene, CDR3 protein, CDR3 DNA. The D gene is left open where the match is weak. Clone size appears in some rows only: once, few, many, or a class for an expanded clone.

>NA|few|TRBV7-2|TRBJ2-2
CASTQTEDTGELFF
TGTGCCAGCACCCAAACAGAAGACACCGGGGAGCTGTTTTTT
>NA|NA|TRBV30|TRBJ1-3
CAWSQGSSGNTIYF
TGTGCCTGGAGCCAGGGCTCCTCTGGAAACACCATATATTTT
>NA|NA|TRBV6-6|TRBJ1-1
CASSTTVTEAFF
TGTGCCAGCAGTACGACGGTCACTGAAGCTTTCTTT
>NA|NA|TRBV20-1|TRBJ1-1
CSAMEGGAITEAFF
TGCAGTGCTATGGAGGGGGGTGCAATCACTGAAGCTTTCTTT
>TRBD1|few|TRBV7-9|TRBJ1-4
CASSFGTANEKLFF
TGTGCCAGCAGCTTCGGGACAGCTAATGAAAAACTGTTTTTT
>TRBD1|NA|TRBV12-3/TRBV12-4|TRBJ1-2
CASSSHDRAYGYTF
TGTGCCAGCAGTTCCCACGACAGGGCATATGGCTACACCTTC
>NA|NA|TRBV6-2/TRBV6-3|TRBJ2-3
CASRRPLGGVDTQYF
TGTGCCAGCAGGAGGCCCCTAGGGGGGGTGGATACGCAGTATTTT
>TRBD2|NA|TRBV4-1|TRBJ2-4
CASSQEFTSGSRGVAKNIQYF
TGCGCCAGCAGCCAAGAATTCACTAGCGGGAGCCGGGGGGTCGCCAAAAACATTCAGTACTTC
>TRBD1|many|TRBV6-1|TRBJ2-7
CASSGGQRYGGYEQYF
TGTGCCAGCAGTGGGGGACAGAGATACGGAGGCTACGAGCAGTACTTC
>NA|few|TRBV12-3/TRBV12-4|TRBJ2-6
CASSDVSSGANVLTF
TGTGCCAGCAGTGACGTGAGCTCTGGGGCCAACGTCCTGACTTTC
>NA|NA|TRBV6-5|TRBJ1-1
CASSLSVRAEASF
TGTGCCAGCAGTTTGAGTGTGCGGGCTGAAGCTTCCTTT
>NA|NA|TRBV6-5|TRBJ2-7
CASSSFKAGLEQYF
TGTGCCAGCAGTTCCTTCAAGGCGGGTTTAGAGCAGTACTTC
>NA|many|TRBV15|TRBJ2-7
CATSRDVSYEQYF
TGTGCCACCAGCAGAGACGTGTCCTACGAGCAGTACTTC
>NA|NA|TRBV3-1|TRBJ2-1
CASSQTGTNEQFF
TGTGCCAGCAGCCAGACCGGAACCAATGAGCAGTTCTTC
>NA|few|TRBV24-1|TRBJ2-3
CATSDSRGLTSDTQYF
TGTGCCACCAGTGATTCCCGGGGGCTTACGTCAGATACGCAGTATTTT
>TRBD1|few|TRBV29-1|TRBJ1-1
CSAKGTGMNTEAFF
TGCAGCGCCAAGGGGACAGGGATGAACACTGAAGCTTTCTTT
>NA|many|TRBV10-3|TRBJ2-3
CAIGIPSTDTQYF
TGTGCCATCGGAATCCCTAGCACAGATACGCAGTATTTT
>NA|few|TRBV10-3|TRBJ1-1
CAISLNLNTEAFF
TGTGCCATCAGCCTCAATCTGAACACTGAAGCTTTCTTT
>NA|few|TRBV6-5|TRBJ2-1
CASSYNSADQEQFF
TGTGCCAGCAGTTACAATTCGGCAGATCAAGAGCAGTTCTTC
>TRBD2|few|TRBV18|TRBJ2-1
CASSPTREGEQFF
TGTGCCAGCTCACCCACCAGGGAGGGTGAGCAGTTCTTC
>NA|NA|TRBV7-2|TRBJ1-4
CASSLGVSDKKLFF
TGTGCCAGCAGCTTAGGGGTGTCGGATAAAAAACTGTTTTTT
>TRBD1|few|TRBV12-3/TRBV12-4|TRBJ2-5
CASSLGTGRKAFQETQYF
TGTGCCAGCAGTTTAGGGACAGGCCGCAAGGCTTTCCAAGAGACCCAGTACTTC
>NA|NA|TRBV29-1|TRBJ2-1
CSVEDLGSNEQFF
TGCAGCGTTGAAGATCTGGGAAGCAATGAGCAGTTCTTC
>NA|many|TRBV29-1|TRBJ2-1
CSVEPHFRVQKDGNEQFF
TGCAGCGTTGAACCCCACTTTCGGGTTCAAAAGGATGGCAATGAGCAGTTCTTC
>NA|few|TRBV6-5|TRBJ1-1
CASSYSLSDVNTEAFF
TGTGCCAGCAGTTACTCGCTTTCAGATGTGAACACTGAAGCTTTCTTT
>TRBD2|few|TRBV7-9|TRBJ2-3
CATSPRVAGDTQYF
TGTGCCACCTCACCTCGAGTAGCGGGAGATACGCAGTATTTT
>NA|many|TRBV5-5|TRBJ2-7
CASSLGQNSYEQYF
TGTGCCAGCAGCCTCGGACAGAACTCCTACGAGCAGTACTTC
>NA|NA|TRBV6-1|TRBJ2-3
CASKIGASTDTQYF
TGTGCCAGCAAGATCGGGGCCAGCACAGATACGCAGTATTTT
>NA|few|TRBV9|TRBJ2-2
CASSVVYSGELFF
TGTGCCAGCAGCGTAGTTTATTCCGGGGAGCTGTTTTTT
>TRBD1|NA|TRBV7-9|TRBJ2-3
CASSFRTGGFGDTQYF
TGTGCCAGCAGCTTTCGGACAGGGGGCTTCGGGGATACGCAGTATTTT
>TRBD1|NA|TRBV5-1|TRBJ1-2
CASARTGTGKGYTF
TGCGCCAGCGCTCGGACCGGGACAGGGAAAGGCTACACCTTC
>NA|many|TRBV12-3/TRBV12-4|TRBJ2-4
CASSSNVAKNIQYF
TGTGCCAGCAGCAGTAACGTAGCCAAAAACATTCAGTACTTC
>NA|few|TRBV6-1|TRBJ2-7
CASSEFSEQYF
TGTGCCAGCAGTGAATTTTCCGAGCAGTACTTC
>NA|few|TRBV20-1|TRBJ2-1
CSATLPKWDNEQFF
TGCAGTGCTACGTTACCTAAGTGGGACAATGAGCAGTTCTTC
>NA|few|TRBV29-1|TRBJ2-5
CSVGAAQETQYF
TGCAGCGTTGGGGCAGCCCAAGAGACCCAGTACTTC
>NA|few|TRBV5-1|TRBJ2-1
CASAEASAGEQFF
TGCGCCAGCGCCGAAGCGAGCGCCGGTGAGCAGTTCTTC
>TRBD2|few|TRBV3-1|TRBJ2-1
CASSQVELAGGGGEQFF
TGTGCCAGCAGCCAAGTAGAACTAGCGGGGGGCGGAGGTGAGCAGTTCTTC
>NA|many|TRBV27|TRBJ2-1
CASRSARNSGQQFF
TGTGCCAGCAGATCCGCAAGAAACTCAGGCCAGCAGTTCTTC
>NA|few|TRBV2|TRBJ2-1
CASGTSSYNEQFF
TGTGCCAGCGGGACAAGCTCCTACAATGAGCAGTTCTTC
>TRBD2|few|TRBV25-1|TRBJ2-7
CASSDSGTKYEQYF
TGTGCCAGCAGTGACTCCGGGACTAAGTACGAGCAGTACTTC
>NA|few|TRBV7-6|TRBJ1-1
CASSARDANTEAFF
TGTGCCAGCAGCGCCCGGGACGCCAACACTGAAGCTTTCTTT
>NA|few|TRBV7-9|TRBJ2-3
CATGLTRNTDTQYF
TGTGCGACGGGACTGACCCGGAACACAGATACGCAGTATTTT
>NA|many|TRBV10-3|TRBJ2-6
CAISRTGTQNSGANVLTF
TGTGCCATCAGTCGAACCGGGACACAGAACTCTGGGGCCAACGTCCTGACTTTC
>NA|few|TRBV10-3|TRBJ1-2
CAISEAVYGYTF
TGTGCCATCAGTGAGGCAGTCTATGGCTACACCTTC
>TRBD2|NA|TRBV18|TRBJ2-3
CASSDQRGGPSTQYF
TGTGCCAGCTCGGATCAGCGGGGCGGTCCCAGTACGCAGTATTTT
>NA|NA|TRBV6-2/TRBV6-3|TRBJ2-2
CASSRGVGELFF
TGTGCCAGCAGCCGGGGCGTCGGGGAGCTGTTTTTT
>NA|few|TRBV15|TRBJ2-1
CATSSTDSYNEQFF
TGTGCCACCAGCAGTACTGATTCCTACAATGAGCAGTTCTTC
>TRBD2|few|TRBV3-1|TRBJ2-1
CASSQGLAANNEQFF
TGTGCCAGCAGCCAAGGACTAGCGGCGAACAATGAGCAGTTCTTC
>TRBD1|NA|TRBV2|TRBJ2-3
CADGTGSTDTQYF
TGTGCCGACGGGACAGGAAGCACAGATACGCAGTATTTT
>NA|many|TRBV7-6|TRBJ1-3
CASSVSLGPGNTIYF
TGTGCCAGCAGCGTCAGCTTAGGACCTGGAAACACCATATATTTT
>TRBD2|NA|TRBV20-1|TRBJ2-3
CSAILLAGSGDTQYF
TGCAGCGCCATTTTACTAGCGGGGTCGGGAGATACGCAGTATTTT
>TRBD2|few|TRBV7-3|TRBJ2-1
CASSPSGGNNEQFF
TGTGCCAGCTCCCCCAGCGGGGGCAACAATGAGCAGTTCTTC
>NA|NA|TRBV12-3/TRBV12-4|TRBJ2-3
CASSLSATQYF
TGTGCCAGCAGTTTATCCGCCACGCAGTATTTT
>NA|many|TRBV29-1|TRBJ1-2
CSVGGVSYGYTF
TGCAGCGTTGGTGGGGTCAGCTATGGCTACACCTTC
>TRBD2|few|TRBV29-1|TRBJ2-5
CSVMTSGETQYF
TGCAGCGTTATGACTAGCGGAGAGACCCAGTACTTC